Below are 2 T cell receptor beta chains sequenced from a single sample in a study of tumor-infiltrating lymphocytes in primary liver carcinoma. A primer matching the constant region was used to make TCR beta cDNA from approximately 500 ng of total RNA. Amplification in three nested multiplex PCR rounds with slightly modified ARM-PCR gave rise to TCR beta libraries. The opening two PCR rounds, around 11 cycles each, paired TRBV1-TRBV30 forward primers with a C-beta reverse primer. TCRdb passed the multiplex PCR reads through MiXCR, listing each CDR3 protein once. The sample consists of some 46,000 distinct CDR3 sequences, roughly 75% of them appearing once. From about 19-30 mg of unsorted bulk tissue, DNA and RNA were co-extracted together. Sequencing was done on a sample of tumor-adjacent normal liver tissue. The receptors were sampled from a woman under 40 with primary liver carcinoma and hepatitis B virus infection.

With regard to this clonotype: This likely comes from a read error, as the CDR3 has no conserved phenylalanine or tryptophan at its end. The chain combines TRBV6-2 or TRBV6-3 with TRBJ2-7; D uncertain. The CDR3 covers 14 residues. Trimming left V 8 bases short and J 2 bases short, with 16 bases between. Germline V gene data show CDR1 as MNHEY and CDR2 as SVGEGT. For the CDR3, the DNA is TGTGCCAGCGGCGACGAGACGGCAACCTACGAGCAGTACTAC. This translates into CASGDETATYEQYY.

Worth noting for this clonotype: This sequence may be a read error, since a much larger clone differs from it by one base. V is TRBV14 and J is TRBJ2-3; perhaps D is TRBD1 or TRBD2 (5 bases each). The CDR3 spans 16 residues. CDR1 SGHDN and CDR2 FVKESK come from the germline V gene. CDR3 protein: CARSLPGTASTDTQYF. Written as DNA, the CDR3 is TGTGCCAGAAGCCTCCCGGGGACGGCAAGCACAGATACGCAGTATTTT.